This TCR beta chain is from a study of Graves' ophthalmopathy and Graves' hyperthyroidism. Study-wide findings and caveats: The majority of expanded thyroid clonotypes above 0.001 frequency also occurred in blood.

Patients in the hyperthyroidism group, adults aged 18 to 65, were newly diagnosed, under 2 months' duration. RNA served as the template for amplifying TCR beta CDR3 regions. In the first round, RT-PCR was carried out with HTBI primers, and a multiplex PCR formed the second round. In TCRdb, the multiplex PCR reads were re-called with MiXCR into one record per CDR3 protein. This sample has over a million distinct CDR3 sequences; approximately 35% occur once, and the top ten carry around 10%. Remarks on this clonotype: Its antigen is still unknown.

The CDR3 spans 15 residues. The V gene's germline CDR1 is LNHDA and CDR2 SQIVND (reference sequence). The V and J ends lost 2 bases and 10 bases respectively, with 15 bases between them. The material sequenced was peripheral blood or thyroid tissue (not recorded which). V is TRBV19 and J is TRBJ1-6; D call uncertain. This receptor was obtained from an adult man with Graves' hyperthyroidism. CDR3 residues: CASSISAGSGSPLHF. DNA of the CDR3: TGTGCCAGTAGTATATCAGCGGGAAGCGGATCACCCCTCCACTTT.